These T cell receptor beta chains were read from a single sample in a study of identical twins. TCRdb redid the calling of the 5' RACE reads with MiXCR, one entry per CDR3 protein. The sample yields a few hundred thousand distinct CDR3 sequences, around 20% seen once. The material sequenced was naive T cells sorted from blood. Every receptor here comes from a man between 50 and 59 years old in good health. The CDR3 runs from the conserved cysteine through the conserved F or W. Fields, in order: clone size, J gene, CDR3 length, D gene, V gene, CDR3 protein, CDR3 DNA. D genes are given only for firm matches. Clone size is shown for a subset of rows, as once, few, many or a class of expanded clone.

few,TRBJ1-3,15,NA,TRBV7-2,CASSLPGSSGNTIYF,TGTGCCAGCAGCTTACCAGGGAGCTCTGGAAACACCATATATTTT
NA,TRBJ2-3,16,NA,TRBV7-9,CASSLTMRRISDTQYF,TGTGCCAGCAGCTTGACCATGAGGCGGATCTCCGATACGCAGTATTTT
many,TRBJ1-2,12,NA,TRBV10-3,CAINQGKAGYTF,TGTGCCATCAACCAGGGAAAGGCTGGCTACACCTTC
NA,TRBJ2-1,15,TRBD2,TRBV5-5,CASSLAGGHFNEQFF,TGTGCCAGCAGCTTGGCGGGGGGGCATTTTAATGAGCAGTTCTTC
many,TRBJ1-5,16,NA,TRBV10-3,CAISESRLRSNQPQHF,TGTGCCATCAGTGAGTCGCGGCTGCGGAGCAATCAGCCCCAGCATTTT
many,TRBJ2-7,13,TRBD2,TRBV20-1,CSARGRGLAAQYF,TGCAGTGCTAGAGGTAGGGGACTAGCGGCGCAGTACTTC
many,TRBJ2-5,13,NA,TRBV5-1,CASSLMKRETQYF,TGCGCCAGCAGCTTGATGAAGCGGGAGACCCAGTACTTC
NA,TRBJ2-2,13,NA,TRBV5-5,CASSWGETGELFF,TGTGCCAGCAGCTGGGGAGAGACCGGGGAGCTGTTTTTT
many,TRBJ2-1,17,TRBD2,TRBV10-3,CAISESLAGGIYNEQFF,TGTGCCATCAGTGAGTCCTTAGCGGGGGGGATTTACAATGAGCAGTTCTTC
many,TRBJ1-1,18,TRBD1,TRBV20-1,CSARDPRRGQLRSTEAFF,TGCAGTGCTAGAGATCCCCGCAGGGGGCAATTGCGGAGCACTGAAGCTTTCTTT
NA,TRBJ1-6,13,NA,TRBV6-4,CASSPGGNSPLHF,TGTGCCAGCAGCCCTGGGGGAAATTCACCCCTCCACTTT
NA,TRBJ1-1,15,NA,TRBV25-1,CASSDRAGPGTEAFF,TGTGCCAGCAGTGACCGGGCCGGGCCCGGCACTGAAGCTTTCTTT
many,TRBJ2-7,16,NA,TRBV18,CASSPLATGSLGEQYF,TGTGCCAGCTCACCCCTAGCGACAGGTTCTCTCGGGGAGCAGTACTTC
NA,TRBJ2-5,17,TRBD2,TRBV6-5,CASSYLGSGSKQETQYF,TGTGCCAGCAGTTACTTGGGAAGCGGGAGCAAGCAAGAGACCCAGTACTTC
many,TRBJ2-7,13,TRBD2,TRBV12-3/TRBV12-4,CASSFAGGHEQYF,TGTGCCAGCAGTTTTGCGGGGGGGCACGAGCAGTACTTC
few,TRBJ2-7,15,TRBD1,TRBV4-3,CASSQEHGTVNEQYF,TGCGCCAGCAGCCAAGAACACGGGACAGTAAACGAGCAGTACTTC
NA,TRBJ1-1,13,NA,TRBV4-3,CASSQDKAGRAFF,TGCGCCAGCAGCCAAGATAAAGCGGGGAGGGCTTTCTTT
few,TRBJ1-1,15,NA,TRBV20-1,CSAEELQGSNTEAFF,TGCAGTGCGGAAGAACTACAGGGATCGAACACTGAAGCTTTCTTT
NA,TRBJ2-6,18,NA,TRBV20-1,CSARDLNRVGAGANVLTF,TGCAGTGCTAGAGATCTAAATCGGGTAGGGGCTGGGGCCAACGTCCTGACTTTC
NA,TRBJ2-3,15,TRBD1,TRBV7-2,CASSFGSTGSNTQYF,TGTGCCAGCAGCTTCGGTTCGACAGGGTCAAATACGCAGTATTTT
few,TRBJ2-5,16,NA,TRBV7-2,CASSSQSGLDQETQYF,TGTGCCAGCAGCTCGCAATCAGGGTTGGACCAAGAGACCCAGTACTTC
few,TRBJ2-7,12,NA,TRBV7-8,CASSSLAPEQYF,TGTGCCAGCAGCTCGCTAGCTCCCGAGCAGTACTTC
once,TRBJ2-2,16,TRBD2,TRBV7-2,CALASGGPTNTGELLF,TGTGCCCTGGCTAGCGGGGGGCCAACGAACACCGGGGAGCTGCTTTTT
NA,TRBJ2-7,13,TRBD2,TRBV10-2,CASSAAGAYEQYF,TGTGCCAGCAGTGCAGCGGGGGCCTACGAGCAGTACTTC
NA,TRBJ2-5,15,NA,TRBV24-1,CATSGAQGGQETQYF,TGTGCCACCAGTGGGGCCCAGGGAGGTCAAGAGACCCAGTACTTC
many,TRBJ2-5,15,TRBD2,TRBV24-1,CATSDLGGGEETQYF,TGTGCCACCAGTGATTTGGGGGGGGGGGAAGAGACCCAGTACTTC
few,TRBJ2-1,15,NA,TRBV6-2/TRBV6-3,CASSYSILDYNEQFF,TGTGCCAGCAGTTACTCGATTCTAGATTACAATGAGCAGTTCTTC
NA,TRBJ2-1,12,NA,TRBV12-3/TRBV12-4,CASSLMDNEQLF,TGTGCCAGCAGTTTAATGGACAATGAGCAGCTCTTC
NA,TRBJ2-1,15,NA,TRBV20-1,CSAREGGLGYDEQFF,TGCAGTGCTAGAGAGGGGGGTCTGGGGTATGATGAGCAGTTCTTC
NA,TRBJ2-1,16,TRBD2,TRBV4-2,CASSQERAGGQNEQFF,TGTGCCAGCAGCCAAGAGAGGGCGGGGGGGCAGAATGAGCAGTTCTTC
many,TRBJ2-1,12,NA,TRBV6-2/TRBV6-3,CASSYSINEQFF,TGTGCCAGCAGTTACTCGATCAATGAGCAGTTCTTC
NA,TRBJ2-3,13,NA,TRBV5-1,CASSAGGIDTQYF,TGCGCCAGCAGCGCCGGGGGTATAGATACGCAGTATTTT
NA,TRBJ1-2,11,NA,TRBV10-3,CAITSGVGYTF,TGTGCCATCACGTCCGGGGTCGGCTACACCTTC
NA,TRBJ2-5,12,NA,TRBV7-9,CASSGDKETQYF,TGTGCCAGCAGCGGGGACAAAGAGACCCAGTACTTC
NA,TRBJ2-5,13,NA,TRBV29-1,CSVEGRGGETQYF,TGCAGCGTTGAGGGGAGGGGGGGAGAGACCCAGTACTTC
many,TRBJ2-7,14,NA,TRBV20-1,CSAKDLAGTYEQYF,TGCAGTGCTAAAGATTTGGCAGGGACCTACGAGCAGTACTTC
NA,TRBJ2-5,14,TRBD1,TRBV7-2,CASSQTGALETQYF,TGTGCCAGCAGTCAGACAGGGGCTTTAGAGACCCAGTACTTC
NA,TRBJ2-1,13,NA,TRBV29-1,CSVVGYYVGPAWF,TGCAGCGTTGTTGGATATTATGTTGGGCCCGCTTGGTTC
NA,TRBJ1-5,17,NA,TRBV4-2,CASSQLTASGSNQPQHF,TGTGCCAGCAGCCAACTTACAGCCTCTGGCAGCAATCAGCCCCAGCATTTT
few,TRBJ2-1,17,NA,TRBV6-2/TRBV6-3,CASSQIGSGVSYNEQFF,TGTGCCAGCAGTCAAATAGGATCAGGGGTTTCCTACAATGAGCAGTTCTTC